Shown below are 23 T cell receptor beta chains from a single sample sequenced in a study of blood T cells in healthy people across ages. It was with a sample-barcoded 5' primer and a J-beta primer mix that a second PCR of about 6 to 11 cycles was run. TCRdb re-called the 5' RACE reads with MiXCR, one entry per CDR3 protein. The sample has about 800,000 distinct CDR3 sequences, about 25% seen once. The sample was also linked to a second study, of T cells of mothers and their children.

Sequenced sample: blood. The receptors here all came from a boy aged 10-17 years in good health.

The chain employs TRBV15 and TRBJ1-6, with D unresolved. The CDR3 extends over 12 amino acids. Trimming pared 6 bases from V and 3 bases from J, leaving 3 bases between. Per germline, CDR1 LNHNV and CDR2 YYDKDF (reference sequence). In DNA, the CDR3 is TGTGCCACCAGTCACTATAATTCACCCCTCCACTTT. Protein product: CATSHYNSPLHF.

V is TRBV28 and J is TRBJ2-3, with D hard to call. The germline V gene encodes CDR1 MDHEN and CDR2 SYDVKM. The V gene lost 7 bases and the J gene lost 2 bases, with 16 bases spanning the gap. The CDR3 runs to 15 residues. CDR3 bases: TGTGCCAGCAATCGCCCCGCGGACCTCACAGATACGCAGTATTTT. Residues: CASNRPADLTDTQYF. Combining the CDR3 with reference TRBV28 and TRBJ2-3 gives the whole variable domain DVKVTQSSRYLVKRTGEKVFLECVQDMDHENMFWYRQDPGLGLRLIYFSYDVKMKEKGDIPEGYSVSREKKERFSLILESASTNQTSMYLCASNRPADLTDTQYFGPGTRLTVL.

The gene calls are TRBV14 and TRBJ2-3, with 12 bases that match TRBD2. Looked up from germline, CDR1 is SGHDN and CDR2 is FVKESK. Germline trimming cut 6 bases from V and 12 bases from J; bases unmatched to any gene: 13. CDR3 size: 15 residues. The CDR3 region has the DNA TGTGCCAGCAGACCCGGACTAGCGGGACGGCCACGCCAGTATTTT. This gives the protein CASRPGLAGRPRQYF.

This sequence joins TRBV3-1 and TRBJ2-5, with 10 bases that match TRBD2. With 4 bases clipped from V and 1 base from J, the junction kept 3 bases outside the gene matches. The V gene's germline CDR1 is LGHDT and CDR2 YNNKEL (reference sequence). The CDR3 is 15 residues long. The DNA for the CDR3 is TGTGCCAGCAGCCGAGGACTAGCGGCCCAAGAGACCCAGTACTTC. Translated: CASSRGLAAQETQYF.

This clonotype was detected only a few times. The chain couples TRBV4-3 to TRBJ2-7; 7 bases are a match to TRBD1. The CDR3 totals 14 residues. V shed 1 base, J shed 0 bases, and the junction held 0 bases outside the gene matches. Germline V gene sequence: CDR1 LGHNA, CDR2 YSLEER. CDR3: CASSQAGGSYEQYF. In nucleotides, the CDR3 is TGCGCCAGCAGCCAAGCAGGGGGCTCCTACGAGCAGTACTTC.

This clonotype was seen many times. The V and J genes are TRBV15 and TRBJ2-5; possibly TRBD1 or TRBD2 for D (5 bases each). The germline V gene has CDR1 LNHNV and CDR2 YYDKDF (reference sequence). V dropped 3 bases and J dropped 5 bases, with 16 bases sitting between them. The CDR3 loop spans 15 amino acids. For the CDR3, the DNA is TGTGCCACCAGCAGGGATCTTGAGGGGTGGGAGACCCAGTACTTC. Residues: CATSRDLEGWETQYF.

This rearrangement joins TRBV5-1 to TRBJ2-5; the match to TRBD2 covers 7 bases. CDR3 length: 15 amino acids. The trim removed 4 bases at V and 2 bases at J, leaving 8 bases unmatched. CDR1 is SGHRS and CDR2 is YFSETQ in the germline V gene. CDR3 nucleotides: TGCGCCAGCAGCCTGACTAGCAGGAGACAAGAGACCCAGTACTTC. Protein sequence: CASSLTSRRQETQYF.

This clonotype was seen a few times. The genes are TRBV29-1 and TRBJ2-5, with unresolved D. V lost 3 bases to trimming and J lost 1 base, with 12 bases between them. The CDR3 spans 14 residues. From germline, CDR1 is SQVTM and CDR2 ANQGSEA. The CDR3 bases are TGCAGCGTTGACAAACGTCAGATCCAAGAGACCCAGTACTTC. It codes for CSVDKRQIQETQYF.

This clonotype has ten or more counts. V and J are TRBV28 and TRBJ2-1, with TRBD1 matching 9 bases. The CDR3 length is 15 residues. The germline V gene encodes CDR1 MDHEN and CDR2 SYDVKM. Unmatched junction bases numbered 6, after V lost 2 bases and J lost 7 bases. The CDR3 DNA sequence: TGTGCCAGCAGTTTAGGACAGGGGAATGTAAATGAGCAGTTCTTC. It specifies CASSLGQGNVNEQFF.

Only a few counts were recorded for this clonotype. The rearrangement joins TRBV3-1 to TRBJ2-3; the D gene is possibly TRBD1 (6 bases). The CDR3 runs to 14 residues. Trimming removed 1 base from V and 10 bases from J, with 15 bases in between. Per germline, CDR1 LGHDT and CDR2 YNNKEL (reference sequence). The CDR3 region is CASSQGHTGISQYF. The CDR3 DNA is TGTGCCAGCAGCCAAGGGCACACAGGGATCTCGCAGTATTTT.

This rearrangement joins TRBV12-3 or TRBV12-4 to TRBJ2-1, with a weak D call TRBD2 (6 bases). The CDR3 is 15 amino acids. Trimming took off 4 bases at V and 3 bases at J, with 13 bases between the two ends. DNA for the CDR3: TGTGCCAGCAGTTCGGGGTTTAGCGGCTACAATGAGCAGTTCTTC. Residues: CASSSGFSGYNEQFF.

This clonotype was observed a handful of times. The genes are TRBV12-3 or TRBV12-4 and TRBJ2-5; a weak D match, TRBD2 (6 bases). The J call may be faulty, since TRBJ2-7 better matches the DNA end. The CDR3 spans 17 residues. The CDR3 nucleotides read TGTGCCAGCCTCGCGGGGTCTCTGGGGGATAATCGCTACGAGCAGTACTTC. It is translated as CASLAGSLGDNRYEQYF.

J is TRBJ2-5 and V is TRBV9, with no clear D. V was clipped by 4 bases and J by 4 bases, with 17 bases between them. CDR1 and CDR2 (germline): SGDLS, YYNGEE. The CDR3 has 15 amino acids. For the CDR3, the DNA is TGTGCCAGCAGCTCATCGGCAACCGGACGAGAGACCCAGTACTTC. This codes for CASSSSATGRETQYF.

This clonotype has a handful of counts. The chain uses TRBV28 and TRBJ2-1; 7 positions match TRBD2. Trimming cost V 11 bases and J 0 bases; bases outside gene matches: 7. The CDR3 has 14 amino acids. Germline lookup yields CDR1 MDHEN and CDR2 SYDVKM. The chain's CDR3 is CASGRELSYNEQFF. DNA for the CDR3: TGTGCCTCAGGGCGGGAGCTCTCCTACAATGAGCAGTTCTTC. Full variable domain (outside the CDR3, taken from reference TRBV28 and TRBJ2-1): DVKVTQSSRYLVKRTGEKVFLECVQDMDHENMFWYRQDPGLGLRLIYFSYDVKMKEKGDIPEGYSVSREKKERFSLILESASTNQTSMYLCASGRELSYNEQFFGPGTRLTVL.

The V call is TRBV4-1, the J call TRBJ2-7, with no clear D. Germline V CDR1 and CDR2: MGHRA, YSYEKL. V was pared by 0 bases and J by 7 bases, with 16 bases between. This CDR3 is 15 amino acids long. In nucleotides, the CDR3 is TGCGCCAGCAGCCAAGATGAGAGATCTTTCGGGGAGCAGTACTTC. This encodes CASSQDERSFGEQYF.

This clonotype was seen more than once but under ten times. One end of the junction is discordant with germline, which a read error may explain. The chain combines TRBV7-9 with TRBJ2-5, with TRBD2 matching 8 bases. The CDR3 is made up of 14 amino acids. Germline-derived CDR1 and CDR2 are SEHNR and FQNEAQ (reference sequence). The CDR3 sequence: CASSRSGAQETRYF. The CDR3 DNA reads as TGTGCCAGCAGCCGTAGCGGGGCCCAAGAGACCCGGTACTTC.

V is TRBV10-3 and J is TRBJ1-3; perhaps TRBD1 as D (5 bases). This CDR3 contains 14 residues. The germline gives CDR1 ENHRY, CDR2 SYGVKD. V was shortened by 11 bases and J by 0 bases, with 14 bases between the two germline ends. The CDR3 here is CAVSTGNSGNTIYF. CDR3 DNA sequence: TGTGCCGTTTCCACAGGAAACTCTGGAAACACCATATATTTT.

This clonotype was recorded a few times. The rearrangement uses TRBV12-3 or TRBV12-4 and TRBJ2-3; 13 bases match TRBD2. Trimming at V came to 7 bases and at J to 2 bases, leaving 6 bases not matched to a gene. There are 16 residues in the CDR3. CDR3 sequence reads: CASTLGLAGDTDTQYF. The DNA for the CDR3 is TGTGCCAGCACTCTCGGACTAGCGGGGGACACAGATACGCAGTATTTT.

The V call is TRBV5-1, the J call TRBJ2-3; D uncertain. V was trimmed by 0 bases and J by 2 bases, leaving 7 bases between them. The germline V gene encodes CDR1 SGHRS and CDR2 YFSETQ. The CDR3 runs 14 residues. This CDR3 reads CASSLEKITDTQYF. The CDR3 DNA reads as TGCGCCAGCAGCTTGGAGAAGATCACAGATACGCAGTATTTT.

The J gene is TRBJ2-5, the V gene TRBV5-6, with TRBD2 identical over 7 bases. Germline values: CDR1 SGHDT, CDR2 YYEEEE. Trimming removed 4 bases from V and 0 bases from J; junction bases left unmatched: 15. The length of the CDR3 is 18 residues. CDR3: CASSGGGLTSWYQETQYF. CDR3 nucleotide sequence: TGTGCCAGCAGCGGAGGAGGGTTGACTAGCTGGTACCAAGAGACCCAGTACTTC.

This clonotype was found a few times. This chain joins TRBV30 and TRBJ2-2, with 8 nucleotides matching TRBD1. The CDR3 runs 15 residues. Per germline, CDR1 GTSNPN and CDR2 SVGIG (reference sequence). V lost 4 bases to trimming and J lost 3 bases; unmatched junction nucleotides: 7. The CDR3 nucleotides read TGTGCCTGGAATTTCGGGACAGGCGACACCGGGGAGCTGTTTTTT. As protein: CAWNFGTGDTGELFF.

The CDR3 nucleotides are TGTGCCACCAGCAGGGGTCTCGGGGAGGGCCTCTACGAGCAGTACTTC. Translation: CATSRGLGEGLYEQYF. The chain uses TRBV15 and TRBJ2-7; 7 bases map to TRBD2. This CDR3 is 16 amino acids long. V gave up 3 bases and J gave up 3 bases; unmatched junction bases: 11. Germline V CDR1 and CDR2: LNHNV, YYDKDF (reference sequence).

The J gene is TRBJ2-2, the V gene TRBV4-1, with 8 positions matching TRBD1. The CDR3 contains 16 residues. V lost 5 bases, J lost 5 bases, and 10 bases stayed unmatched. From germline, CDR1 is MGHRA and CDR2 YSYEKL. CDR3 bases: TGCGCCAGCAGCGGCGTCCAGGGGGCATGGACCGGGGAGCTGTTTTTT. Amino acid sequence: CASSGVQGAWTGELFF.